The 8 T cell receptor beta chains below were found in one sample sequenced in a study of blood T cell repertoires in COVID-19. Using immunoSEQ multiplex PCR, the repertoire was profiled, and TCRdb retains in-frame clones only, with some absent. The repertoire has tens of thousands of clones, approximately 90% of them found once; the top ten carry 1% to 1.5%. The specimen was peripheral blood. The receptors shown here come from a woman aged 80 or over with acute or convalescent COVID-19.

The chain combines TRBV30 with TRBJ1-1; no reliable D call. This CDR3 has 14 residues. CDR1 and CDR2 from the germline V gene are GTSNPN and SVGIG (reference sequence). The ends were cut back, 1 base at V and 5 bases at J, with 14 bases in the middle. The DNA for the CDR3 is TGTGCCTGGAGTGCCCTCCCCGGAGGAACTGAAGCTTTCTTT. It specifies CAWSALPGGTEAFF.

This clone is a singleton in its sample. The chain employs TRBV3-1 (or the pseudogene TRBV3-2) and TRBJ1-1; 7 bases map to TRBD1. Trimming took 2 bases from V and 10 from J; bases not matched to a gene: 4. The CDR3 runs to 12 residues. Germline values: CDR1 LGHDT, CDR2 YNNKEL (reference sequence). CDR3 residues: CASSQTQGRAFF. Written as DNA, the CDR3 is TGTGCCAGCAGCCAAACACAGGGGCGAGCTTTCTTT.

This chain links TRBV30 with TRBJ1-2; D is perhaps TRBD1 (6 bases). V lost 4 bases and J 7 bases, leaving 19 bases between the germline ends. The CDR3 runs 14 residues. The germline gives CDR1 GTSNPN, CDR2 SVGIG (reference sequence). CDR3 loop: CAWTNRDVLGGYTF. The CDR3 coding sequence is TGTGCCTGGACTAACAGGGATGTACTAGGTGGCTACACCTTC.

CDR3 sequence reads: CASSFNYEQYF. CDR3 in DNA: TGTGCCAGCAGCTTCAATTACGAGCAGTACTTC. The chain recombines TRBV7-9 with TRBJ2-7; D is uncertain. The germline V gene encodes CDR1 SEHNR and CDR2 FQNEAQ (reference sequence). This CDR3 has 11 residues. Trimming cost V 3 bases and J 4 bases, with 4 bases left between them.

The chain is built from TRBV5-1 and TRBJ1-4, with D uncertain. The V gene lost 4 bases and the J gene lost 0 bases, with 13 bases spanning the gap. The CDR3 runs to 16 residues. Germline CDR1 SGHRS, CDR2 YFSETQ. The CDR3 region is CASSALVGTTNEKLFF. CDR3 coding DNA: TGCGCCAGCAGCGCCCTAGTCGGAACAACTAATGAAAAACTGTTTTTT.

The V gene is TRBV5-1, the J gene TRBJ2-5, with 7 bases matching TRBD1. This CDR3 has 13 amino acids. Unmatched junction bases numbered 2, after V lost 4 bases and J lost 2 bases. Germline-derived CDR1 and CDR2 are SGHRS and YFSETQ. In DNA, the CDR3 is TGCGCCAGCAGCGTGGGACAGCAAGAGACCCAGTACTTC. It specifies CASSVGQQETQYF.

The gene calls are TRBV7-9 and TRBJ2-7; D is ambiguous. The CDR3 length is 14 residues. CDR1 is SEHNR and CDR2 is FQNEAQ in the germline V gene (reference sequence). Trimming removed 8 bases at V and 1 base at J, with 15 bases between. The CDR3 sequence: CASGARGISYEQYF. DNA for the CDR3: TGTGCCAGCGGAGCTCGCGGCATATCCTACGAGCAGTACTTC.

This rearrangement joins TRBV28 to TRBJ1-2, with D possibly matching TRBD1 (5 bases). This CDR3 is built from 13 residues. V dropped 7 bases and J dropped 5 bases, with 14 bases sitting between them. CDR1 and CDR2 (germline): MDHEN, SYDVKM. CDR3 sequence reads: CASNVQGVYGYTF. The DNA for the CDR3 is TGTGCCAGCAACGTCCAGGGTGTATATGGCTACACCTTC.